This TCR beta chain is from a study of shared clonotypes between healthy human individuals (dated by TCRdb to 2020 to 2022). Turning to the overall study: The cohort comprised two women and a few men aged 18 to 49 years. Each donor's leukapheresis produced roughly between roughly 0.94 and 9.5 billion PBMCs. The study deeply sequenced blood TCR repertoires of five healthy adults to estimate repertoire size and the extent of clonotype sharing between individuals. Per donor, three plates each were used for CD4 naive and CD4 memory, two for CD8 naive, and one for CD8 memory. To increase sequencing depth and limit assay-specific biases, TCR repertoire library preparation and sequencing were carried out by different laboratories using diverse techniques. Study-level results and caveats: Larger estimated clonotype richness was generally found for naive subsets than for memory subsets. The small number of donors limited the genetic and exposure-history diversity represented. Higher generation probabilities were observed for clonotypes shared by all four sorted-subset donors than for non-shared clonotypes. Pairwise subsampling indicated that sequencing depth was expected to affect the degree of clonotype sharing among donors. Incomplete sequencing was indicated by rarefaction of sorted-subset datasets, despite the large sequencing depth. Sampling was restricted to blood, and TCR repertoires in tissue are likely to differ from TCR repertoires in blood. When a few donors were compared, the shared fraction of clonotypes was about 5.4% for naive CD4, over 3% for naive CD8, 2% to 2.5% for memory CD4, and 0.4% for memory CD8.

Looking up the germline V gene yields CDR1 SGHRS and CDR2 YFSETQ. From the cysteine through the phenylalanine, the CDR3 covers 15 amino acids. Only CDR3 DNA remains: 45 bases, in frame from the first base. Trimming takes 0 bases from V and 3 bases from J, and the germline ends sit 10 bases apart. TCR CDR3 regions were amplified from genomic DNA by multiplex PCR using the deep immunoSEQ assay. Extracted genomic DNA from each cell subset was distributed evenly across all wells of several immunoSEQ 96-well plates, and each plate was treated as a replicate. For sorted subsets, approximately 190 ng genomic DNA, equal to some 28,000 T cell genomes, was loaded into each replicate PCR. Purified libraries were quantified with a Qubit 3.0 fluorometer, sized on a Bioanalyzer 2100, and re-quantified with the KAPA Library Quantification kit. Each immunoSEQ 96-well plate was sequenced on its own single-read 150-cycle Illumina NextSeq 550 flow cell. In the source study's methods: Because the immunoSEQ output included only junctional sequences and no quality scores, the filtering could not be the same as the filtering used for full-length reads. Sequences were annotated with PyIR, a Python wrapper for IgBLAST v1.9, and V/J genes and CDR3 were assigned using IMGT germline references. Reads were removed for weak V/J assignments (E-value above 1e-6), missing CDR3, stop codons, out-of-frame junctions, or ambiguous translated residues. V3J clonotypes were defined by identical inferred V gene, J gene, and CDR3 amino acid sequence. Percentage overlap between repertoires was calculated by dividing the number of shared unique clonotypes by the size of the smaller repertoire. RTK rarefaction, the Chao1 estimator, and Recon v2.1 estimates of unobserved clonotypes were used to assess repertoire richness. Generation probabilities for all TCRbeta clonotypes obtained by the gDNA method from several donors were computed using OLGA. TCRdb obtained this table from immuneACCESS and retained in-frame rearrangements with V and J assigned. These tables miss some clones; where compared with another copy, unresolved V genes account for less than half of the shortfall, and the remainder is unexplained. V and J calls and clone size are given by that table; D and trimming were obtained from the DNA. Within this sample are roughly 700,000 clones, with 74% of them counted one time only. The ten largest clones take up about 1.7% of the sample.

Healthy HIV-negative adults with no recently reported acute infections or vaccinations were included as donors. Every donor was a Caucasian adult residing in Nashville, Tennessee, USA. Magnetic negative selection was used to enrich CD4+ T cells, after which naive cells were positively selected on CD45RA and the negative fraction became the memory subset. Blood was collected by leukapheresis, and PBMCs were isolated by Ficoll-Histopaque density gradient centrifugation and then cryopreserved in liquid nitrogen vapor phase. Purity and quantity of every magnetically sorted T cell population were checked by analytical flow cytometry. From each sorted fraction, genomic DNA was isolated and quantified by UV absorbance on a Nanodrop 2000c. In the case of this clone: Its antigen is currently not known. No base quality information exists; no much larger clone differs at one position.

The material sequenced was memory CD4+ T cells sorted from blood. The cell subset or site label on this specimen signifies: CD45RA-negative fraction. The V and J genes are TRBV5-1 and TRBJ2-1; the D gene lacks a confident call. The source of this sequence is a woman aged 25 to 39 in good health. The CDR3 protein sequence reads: CASSLVDLLYNEQFF. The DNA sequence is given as TGCGCCAGCAGCTTGGTTGACTTACTCTACAATGAGCAGTTCTTC.